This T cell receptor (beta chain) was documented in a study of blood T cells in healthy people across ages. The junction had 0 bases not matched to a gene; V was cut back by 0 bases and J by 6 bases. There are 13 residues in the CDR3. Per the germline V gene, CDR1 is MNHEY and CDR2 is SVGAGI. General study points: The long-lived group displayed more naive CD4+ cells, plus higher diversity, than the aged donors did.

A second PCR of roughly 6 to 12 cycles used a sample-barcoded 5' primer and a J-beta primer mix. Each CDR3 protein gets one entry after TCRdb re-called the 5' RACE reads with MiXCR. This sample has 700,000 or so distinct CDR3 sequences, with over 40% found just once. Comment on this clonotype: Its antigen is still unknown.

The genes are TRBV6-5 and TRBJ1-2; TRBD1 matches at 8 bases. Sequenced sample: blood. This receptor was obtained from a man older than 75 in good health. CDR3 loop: CASSYSTGDGYTF. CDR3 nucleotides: TGTGCCAGCAGTTACTCGACAGGGGATGGCTACACCTTC.